Each of the 31 T cell receptor beta chains below was sequenced from the same sample in a study of T-cell memory formation after mild COVID-19. Using its own MiXCR run on the 5' RACE reads, TCRdb lists one record per CDR3 protein. The sample lists about 250,000 distinct CDR3 sequences, approximately 15% occurring once. The sequenced sample consisted of PBMCs or a T cell subset sorted from them (not recorded which). The source of these receptors is an adult woman who had mild COVID-19 (a few samples of this study predate the infection). Cell type and time point are not known.

The chain links TRBV2 to TRBJ2-2; a weak D match, TRBD1 (5 bases). Germline CDR1 SNHLY, CDR2 FYNNEI. The CDR3 contains 16 residues. Trimming left V 4 bases short and J 1 base short, with 13 bases between. DNA for the CDR3: TGTGCCAGCAGTGTAGTAGGGGCTGAGAACACCGGGGAGCTGTTTTTT. Amino acid sequence: CASSVVGAENTGELFF.

This clonotype was counted only a few times. The V and J genes are TRBV7-3 and TRBJ2-2; D uncertain. V lost 1 base and J 6 bases, leaving 12 bases between the germline ends. CDR3 length: 15 amino acids. Germline lookup yields CDR1 SGHTA and CDR2 FQGTGA. This CDR3 is CASSLIDRRSGELFF. The DNA for the CDR3 is TGTGCCAGCAGCTTAATAGATCGCCGCTCCGGGGAGCTGTTTTTT.

The chain couples TRBV10-3 to TRBJ2-7; 7 bases match TRBD1. The CDR3 is made up of 13 amino acids. Germline V CDR1 and CDR2: ENHRY, SYGVKD. The V segment lost 8 bases and the J segment 2 bases; nucleotides outside the gene matches: 6. CDR3 loop: CAIGWTGAYEQYF. For the CDR3, the DNA is TGTGCCATCGGTTGGACAGGAGCCTACGAGCAGTACTTC.

The chain has TRBV12-3 or TRBV12-4 and TRBJ2-7; D is perhaps TRBD1 (5 bases). V lost 2 bases and J lost 1, with 12 bases in between. The CDR3 loop spans 15 amino acids. CDR3 bases: TGTGCCAGCAGTTTATCTGGACACCTATCCTACGAGCAGTACTTC. Residues: CASSLSGHLSYEQYF.

J is TRBJ2-2 and V is TRBV30, with D unresolved. The CDR3 length is 13 residues. Trimming shortened V by 5 bases and J by 1 base, and 8 bases separated the two germline ends. The germline V gene has CDR1 GTSNPN and CDR2 SVGIG (reference sequence). CDR3 sequence (DNA): TGTGCCTGGGGACGGTTGAACACCGGGGAGCTGTTTTTT. Residues: CAWGRLNTGELFF.

This clonotype has only a few counts. The gene calls are TRBV24-1 and TRBJ2-2; D may be TRBD2 (5 bases). This CDR3 comprises 17 residues. The germline V gene has CDR1 KGHDR and CDR2 SFDVKD. Between the trimmed V and J ends, which lost 8 bases and 0 bases, there was a span of 18 bases. CDR3 sequence (DNA): TGTGCCACCACAGGCGCCCTCGGGGATGCGAACACCGGGGAGCTGTTTTTT. Translated, it gives CATTGALGDANTGELFF.

The chain links TRBV30 to TRBJ2-7, with D uncertain. The CDR3 has 11 residues. CDR1 GTSNPN and CDR2 SVGIG come from the germline V gene (reference sequence). Between the trimmed V and J ends, which lost 5 bases and 5 bases, there was a span of 10 bases. The CDR3 nucleotides read TGTGCCTGGGGCCGCTGGGACGAGCAGTACTTC. It specifies CAWGRWDEQYF.

This clonotype was found a few times. The chain carries TRBV30 and TRBJ1-3; 7 bases fit TRBD1. With 2 bases clipped from V and 4 bases from J, the junction kept 2 bases outside the gene matches. This CDR3 is built from 13 residues. Germline assignment: CDR1 GTSNPN and CDR2 SVGIG (reference sequence). Here the CDR3 DNA reads TGTGCCTGGAGTTGGGGACAGGGAAACACCATATATTTT. This codes for CAWSWGQGNTIYF. Together with reference TRBV30 and TRBJ1-3, the CDR3 gives the full variable domain: SQTIHQWPATLVQPVGSPLSLECTVEGTSNPNLYWYRQAAGRGLQLLFYSVGIGQISSEVPQNLSASRPQDRQFILSSKKLLLSDSGFYLCAWSWGQGNTIYFGEGSWLTVV.

The CDR3 loop reads CASGLDGLYGYTF. As DNA, the CDR3 is TGTGCTAGTGGTTTGGACGGTCTCTATGGCTACACCTTC. This chain joins TRBV12-5 and TRBJ1-2; D gene ambiguous. V lost 1 base to trimming and J lost 4 bases, with 7 bases between them. Germline-derived CDR1 and CDR2 are LGHNT and FRNRAP. CDR3 length: 13 residues.

The rearrangement joins TRBV2 to TRBJ1-2, with D unresolved. CDR1 SNHLY and CDR2 FYNNEI come from the germline V gene. The CDR3 loop spans 13 amino acids. V lost 4 bases, J lost 4 bases, and 10 bases lay in between. In nucleotides, the CDR3 is TGTGCCAGCAGTGGCTACGGCTTCTATGGCTACACCTTC. Translation gives CASSGYGFYGYTF.

There are a few counts of this clonotype. This chain links TRBV4-2 with TRBJ1-1; D is possibly TRBD1 (6 bases). CDR3 size: 15 residues. From germline, CDR1 is LGHNA and CDR2 YNFKEQ. V shed 3 bases and J shed 0 bases, with 11 bases lying between them. The CDR3 here is CASSHLGGLNTEAFF. The DNA for the CDR3 is TGTGCCAGCAGCCACCTGGGGGGCCTGAACACTGAAGCTTTCTTT.

The rearrangement uses TRBV4-2 and TRBJ2-1; 11 nucleotides agree with TRBD2. The ends lost 8 bases at V and 4 bases at J; junction bases unmatched: 13. CDR3 length: 17 amino acids. The V gene's germline CDR1 is LGHNA and CDR2 YNFKEQ. For the CDR3, the DNA is TGTGCCAGCTCTGTGTTAAATAGCGGGGGGGCTTACAATGAGCAGTTCTTC. Its translation: CASSVLNSGGAYNEQFF.

This clonotype was detected a few times. The chain uses TRBV7-2 and TRBJ2-2, with TRBD2 matching over 8 bases. Trimming took 5 bases from V and 7 from J; bases not matched to a gene: 12. From germline, CDR1 is SGHTA and CDR2 FQGNSA. This CDR3 is built from 16 residues. The CDR3 is CASSQGSGIQNGELFF. The CDR3 DNA sequence: TGTGCCAGCAGCCAAGGTAGCGGGATACAGAACGGGGAGCTGTTTTTT.

This clonotype was observed a few times. The rearrangement uses TRBV7-3 and TRBJ2-5, with D uncertain. The CDR3 extends over 13 amino acids. Trimming pared 5 bases from V and 7 bases from J, leaving 14 bases between. The germline CDR1 and CDR2 sequences are SGHTA and FQGTGA. CDR3 in DNA: TGTGCCAGCAGCGAGCCCCCCCCGGGGACCCAGTACTTC. This sequence encodes CASSEPPPGTQYF.

This clonotype was seen many times. The V gene is TRBV12-3 or TRBV12-4, the J gene TRBJ2-5; 9 nucleotides agree with TRBD1. The V and J ends lost 5 bases and 2 bases, in that order; junction bases with no gene match: 6. This CDR3 contains 15 residues. The CDR3 sequence: CASSPDRGFQETQYF. In DNA, the CDR3 is TGTGCCAGCAGTCCGGACAGGGGATTTCAAGAGACCCAGTACTTC.

V usage is TRBV12-3 or TRBV12-4 and J usage is TRBJ2-3, with 11 bases fitting TRBD2. The V and J ends lost 3 bases and 4 bases, in that order; junction bases with no gene match: 3. The CDR3 is 15 residues long. The CDR3 reads CASSFGTSGSDTQYF. CDR3 nucleotide sequence: TGTGCCAGCAGTTTTGGGACTAGCGGATCAGATACGCAGTATTTT.

This chain's CDR3 is CASSEGLAGAYNEQFF. DNA for the CDR3: TGTGCCAGCAGTGAAGGACTAGCGGGGGCCTACAATGAGCAGTTCTTC. The rearrangement uses TRBV2 and TRBJ2-1; 12 positions agree with TRBD2. The CDR3 is made up of 16 amino acids. CDR1 is SNHLY, CDR2 FYNNEI, per germline. V was clipped by 1 base and J by 2 bases; unmatched bases: 0.

The V and J genes are TRBV27 and TRBJ1-1, with 9 bases that match TRBD1. The CDR3 covers 16 residues. V gave up 4 bases and J gave up 6 bases; unmatched junction bases: 12. CDR1 is MNHEY, CDR2 SMNVEV, per germline (reference sequence). The CDR3 bases are TGTGCCAGCAGTTCCCTGGGACAGGGTAGGGACGCTGAAGCTTTCTTT. Translating it yields CASSSLGQGRDAEAFF.

This clonotype has more than one count but fewer than ten. The rearrangement uses TRBV11-2 and TRBJ2-3; possible D gene TRBD2, 6 bases. This CDR3 is 17 amino acids long. Trimming pared 3 bases from V and 2 bases from J, leaving 18 bases between. The germline V gene encodes CDR1 SGHAT and CDR2 FQNNGV. DNA of the CDR3: TGTGCCAGCAGCTTTAATGAGCTAGCGCTTCTCACAGATACGCAGTATTTT. Amino acid sequence: CASSFNELALLTDTQYF.

This clonotype was detected only a few times. The rearrangement links TRBV29-1 to TRBJ1-2; D is unresolved. The CDR3 sequence is 13 residues long. V gave up 8 bases and J gave up 3 bases, with 16 bases separating them. Germline V CDR1 and CDR2: SQVTM, ANQGSEA. The CDR3 DNA reads as TGCAGCCTGCATTGCCTGTCTCACTATGGCTACACCTTC. It specifies CSLHCLSHYGYTF.

This clonotype was seen a handful of times. This chain links TRBV30 with TRBJ2-2, with 11 bases identical to TRBD1. This CDR3 has 16 residues. Germline CDR1 is GTSNPN and CDR2 is SVGIG (reference sequence). Trimming took 2 bases from V and 6 from J; bases not matched to a gene: 8. The DNA of the CDR3 is TGTGCCTGGAGTTTACCGAGGACAGGGGGCTCCGGGGAGCTGTTTTTT. This translates into CAWSLPRTGGSGELFF. Drawing the rest from reference TRBV30 and TRBJ2-2, the complete variable domain is SQTIHQWPATLVQPVGSPLSLECTVEGTSNPNLYWYRQAAGRGLQLLFYSVGIGQISSEVPQNLSASRPQDRQFILSSKKLLLSDSGFYLCAWSLPRTGGSGELFFGEGSRLTVL.

The J gene is TRBJ2-2, the V gene TRBV11-2; 10 nucleotides line up with TRBD2. Germline assignment: CDR1 SGHAT and CDR2 FQNNGV. The V segment lost 2 bases and the J segment 6 bases; nucleotides outside the gene matches: 3. The CDR3 loop spans 15 amino acids. As DNA, the CDR3 is TGTGCCAGCAGCTTACTAGCGGGAGTTCCCGGGGAGCTGTTTTTT. Translation: CASSLLAGVPGELFF.

This clonotype was recorded a few times. The rearrangement joins TRBV10-3 to TRBJ2-1, with TRBD2 identical over 10 bases. V lost 11 bases, J lost 1 base, and 5 bases stayed unmatched. The V gene's germline CDR1 is ENHRY and CDR2 SYGVKD. The CDR3 totals 14 residues. CDR3 nucleotide sequence: TGTGCCGCAGCGGGGGGGCCATCCTACAATGAGCAGTTCTTC. Translating it yields CAAAGGPSYNEQFF.

V gene TRBV2 combines with J gene TRBJ2-2; D not certain. V shed 4 bases and J shed 5 bases, with 14 bases lying between them. CDR3 length: 15 amino acids. Per germline, CDR1 SNHLY and CDR2 FYNNEI. Here the CDR3 DNA reads TGTGCCAGCAGTGTGGATGGGTTGAGTACCGGGGAGCTGTTTTTT. Its protein product is CASSVDGLSTGELFF.

This clonotype was found once. This chain connects TRBV27 to TRBJ2-1; 8 bases line up with TRBD2. V lost 7 bases to trimming and J lost 8 bases; unmatched junction nucleotides: 10. CDR3 length: 14 residues. CDR1 and CDR2 from the germline V gene are MNHEY and SMNVEV (reference sequence). CDR3 nucleotides: TGTGCCAGCACCCCAAGCGGGAGCTTTTATGAGCAGTTCTTC. This gives the protein CASTPSGSFYEQFF.

The J gene is TRBJ1-6, the V gene TRBV27; TRBD1 agrees at 7 bases. Unmatched junction bases numbered 9, after V lost 6 bases and J lost 7 bases. The CDR3 is 15 amino acids. Germline loops: CDR1 MNHEY, CDR2 SMNVEV (reference sequence). The CDR3 bases are TGTGCCAGCAGCCCCATGACAGGGTTCAATTCACCCCTCCACTTT. Translated: CASSPMTGFNSPLHF.

The chain links TRBV4-2 to TRBJ1-4; 7 bases are a match to TRBD1. V lost 2 bases to trimming and J lost 7 bases; unmatched junction nucleotides: 7. The germline gives CDR1 LGHNA, CDR2 YNFKEQ. The CDR3 length is 15 residues. CDR3 residues: CASSQQVTGFEKLFF. In DNA form, the CDR3 reads TGTGCCAGCAGCCAACAGGTGACAGGGTTTGAAAAACTGTTTTTT.

With regard to this clonotype: The junction and the germline gene differ at one end; a read error may be behind it. V is TRBV20-1 and J is TRBJ1-6, with 7 bases lining up with TRBD1. Germline CDR1 and CDR2: DFQATT and SNEGSKA (reference sequence). This CDR3 comprises 15 residues. CDR3 amino acids: CSAREEGAYNSPLHF. The CDR3 region has the DNA TGCAGTGCTCGAGAGGAGGGGGCGTATAATTCACCCCTCCACTTT.

This clonotype appeared a few times. V and J are TRBV5-1 and TRBJ2-7, with 9 bases aligning to TRBD1. Unmatched junction bases numbered 8, after V lost 4 bases and J lost 0 bases. CDR3 length: 16 amino acids. Germline CDR1 is SGHRS and CDR2 is YFSETQ. CDR3 region: CASSTAGQGRSYEQYF. Written as DNA, the CDR3 is TGCGCCAGCAGCACGGCGGGACAGGGACGCTCCTACGAGCAGTACTTC. Variable domain in full (rest from reference TRBV5-1 and TRBJ2-7): KAGVTQTPRYLIKTRGQQVTLSCSPISGHRSVSWYQQTPGQGLQFLFEYFSETQRNKGNFPGRFSGRQFSNSRSEMNVSTLELGDSALYLCASSTAGQGRSYEQYFGPGTRLTVT.

V and J are TRBV9 and TRBJ2-3; D remains ambiguous. The CDR3 runs to 14 residues. Germline V lookup: CDR1 SGDLS, CDR2 YYNGEE. The germline V and J ends were trimmed by 3 bases and 2 bases, with 10 bases remaining between them. The CDR3 here is CASSDGYYTDTQYF. CDR3 nucleotides: TGTGCCAGCAGCGACGGGTACTACACAGATACGCAGTATTTT.

A few counts support this clonotype. CDR3 in amino acids: CASSVSSGYEQYF. The CDR3 DNA follows: TGTGCCAGCAGCGTAAGTAGCGGCTACGAGCAGTACTTC. This chain uses TRBV9 with TRBJ2-7; a weak D match, TRBD2 (6 bases). Germline assignment: CDR1 SGDLS and CDR2 YYNGEE. Trimming shortened V by 1 base and J by 3 bases, and 8 bases separated the two germline ends. CDR3 size: 13 residues.